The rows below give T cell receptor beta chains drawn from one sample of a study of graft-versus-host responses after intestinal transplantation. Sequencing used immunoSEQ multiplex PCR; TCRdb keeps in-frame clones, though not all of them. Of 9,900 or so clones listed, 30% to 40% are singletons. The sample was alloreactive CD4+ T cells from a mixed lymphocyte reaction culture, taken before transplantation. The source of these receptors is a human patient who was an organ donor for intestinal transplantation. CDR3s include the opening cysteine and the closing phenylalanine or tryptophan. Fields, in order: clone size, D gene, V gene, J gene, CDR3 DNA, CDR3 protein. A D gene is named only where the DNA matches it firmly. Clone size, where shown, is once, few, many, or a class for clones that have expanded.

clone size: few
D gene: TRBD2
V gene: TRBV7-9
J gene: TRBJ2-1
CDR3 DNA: TGTGCCAGCAGCGAGGTAGCGGGGGGTATCTACAATGAGCAGTTCTTC
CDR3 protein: CASSEVAGGIYNEQFF

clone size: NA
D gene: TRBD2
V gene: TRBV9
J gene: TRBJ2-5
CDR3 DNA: TGTGCCAGCAGCGTAGGAGCTAGCGGGGAGCAAGAGACCCAGTACTTC
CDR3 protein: CASSVGASGEQETQYF

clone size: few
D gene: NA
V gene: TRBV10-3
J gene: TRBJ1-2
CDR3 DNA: TGTGCCATCAGTGACCGGGGGGCAAGGGGCTACACCTTC
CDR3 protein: CAISDRGARGYTF

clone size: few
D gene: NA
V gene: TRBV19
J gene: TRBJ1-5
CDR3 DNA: TGTGCCAGTAGTATGAGGCCACAGCCCCAGCATTTT
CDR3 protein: CASSMRPQPQHF

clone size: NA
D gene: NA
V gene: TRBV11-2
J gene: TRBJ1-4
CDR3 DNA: TGTGCCAGCAGCTTAGCAGGTTTTGAAAAACTGTTTTTT
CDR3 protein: CASSLAGFEKLFF

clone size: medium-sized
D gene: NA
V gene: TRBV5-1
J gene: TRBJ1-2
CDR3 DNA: TGCGCCAGCAGCTTTGACGGGAACTATGGCTACACCTTC
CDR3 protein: CASSFDGNYGYTF

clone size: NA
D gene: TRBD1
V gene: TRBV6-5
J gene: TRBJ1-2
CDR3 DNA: TGTGCCAGCAGTTACTCGAGGGCAGGGGGCTATGGCTACACCTTC
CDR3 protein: CASSYSRAGGYGYTF

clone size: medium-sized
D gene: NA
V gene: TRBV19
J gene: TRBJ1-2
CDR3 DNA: TGTGCCACCACCCCCCGGCAGGGTAAAGCTAACTATGGCTACACCTTC
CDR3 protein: CATTPRQGKANYGYTF

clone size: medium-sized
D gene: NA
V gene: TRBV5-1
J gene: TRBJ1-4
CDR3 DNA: TGCGCCAGCGGACCGATGGGGTCGGGGGAAAAACTGTTTTTT
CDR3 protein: CASGPMGSGEKLFF

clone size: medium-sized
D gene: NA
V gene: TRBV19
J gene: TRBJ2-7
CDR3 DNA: TGTGCCAGTAGTACAGGGGGGAGCTCCTACGAGCAGTACTTC
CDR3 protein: CASSTGGSSYEQYF

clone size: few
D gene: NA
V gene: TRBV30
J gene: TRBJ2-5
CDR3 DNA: TGTGCCTGGACGGCGGGTCATCGAGAGACCCAGTACTTC
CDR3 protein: CAWTAGHRETQYF

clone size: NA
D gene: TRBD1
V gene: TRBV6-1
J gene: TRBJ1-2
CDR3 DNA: TGTGCCAGCAGTGACAGGGGGGTGTCTGGCTACACCTTC
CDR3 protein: CASSDRGVSGYTF

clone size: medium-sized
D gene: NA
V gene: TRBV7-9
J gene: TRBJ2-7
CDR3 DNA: TGTGCCAGCAGCCCCGACACCTACGAGCAGTACTTC
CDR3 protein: CASSPDTYEQYF

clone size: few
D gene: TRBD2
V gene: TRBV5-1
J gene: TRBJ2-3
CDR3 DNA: TGCGCCAGCAGCTTGGGAGTAGCGGGCGGCACAGATACGCAGTATTTT
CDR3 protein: CASSLGVAGGTDTQYF

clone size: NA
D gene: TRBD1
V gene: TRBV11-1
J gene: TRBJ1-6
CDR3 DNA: TGTGCCAGCAGCCTGGGGACAGGGGGTAATTCACCCCTCCACTTT
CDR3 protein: CASSLGTGGNSPLHF

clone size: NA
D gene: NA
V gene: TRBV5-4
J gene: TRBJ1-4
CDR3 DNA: TGTGCCAGCAGCGAAAGGGGGGGAAAAGCCGCTGAAAAACTGTTTTTT
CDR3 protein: CASSERGGKAAEKLFF

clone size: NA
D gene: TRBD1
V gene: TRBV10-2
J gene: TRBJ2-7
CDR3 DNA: TGCGCCAGCAGTGGGGACAGGGGGCACTACGAGCAGTACTTC
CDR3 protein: CASSGDRGHYEQYF

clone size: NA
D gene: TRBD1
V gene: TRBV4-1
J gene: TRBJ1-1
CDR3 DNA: TGCGCCAGCAGATCTACAGGGGAGAACACTGAAGCTTTCTTT
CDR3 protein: CASRSTGENTEAFF

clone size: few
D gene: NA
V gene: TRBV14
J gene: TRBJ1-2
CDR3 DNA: TGTGCCAGCAGCCAAGCACGGTATGGCTACACCTTC
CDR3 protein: CASSQARYGYTF

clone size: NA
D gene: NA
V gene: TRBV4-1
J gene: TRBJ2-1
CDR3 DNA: TGTGCCAGCAGCCGCGGATCGTGGGAGCAGTTCTTC
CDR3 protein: CASSRGSWEQFF

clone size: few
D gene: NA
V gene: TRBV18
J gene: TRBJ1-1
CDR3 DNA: TGTGCCAGCTCACCAGGACGGGGAACTGAAGCTTTCTTT
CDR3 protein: CASSPGRGTEAFF

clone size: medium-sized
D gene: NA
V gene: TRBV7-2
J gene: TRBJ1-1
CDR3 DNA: TGTGCCAGCAGCTTGGGGAGGGTCACTGAAGCTTTCTTT
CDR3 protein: CASSLGRVTEAFF

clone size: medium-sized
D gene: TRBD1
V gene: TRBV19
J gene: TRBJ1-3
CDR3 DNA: TGTGCCAGCCGGACAGGGGCTGGAAACACCATATATTTT
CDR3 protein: CASRTGAGNTIYF

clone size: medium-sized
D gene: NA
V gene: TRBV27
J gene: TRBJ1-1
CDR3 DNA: TGTGCCAGCATAGACAGAAAGAACACTGAAGCTTTCTTT
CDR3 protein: CASIDRKNTEAFF

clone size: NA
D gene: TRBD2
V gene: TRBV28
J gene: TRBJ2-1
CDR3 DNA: TGTGCCAGCAGTTTATTAAGCGGGGGGACGTACAATGAGCAGTTCTTC
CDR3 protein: CASSLLSGGTYNEQFF

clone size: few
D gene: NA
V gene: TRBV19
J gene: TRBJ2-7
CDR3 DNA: TGTGCCAGTAGTATCGCAATGACATACGAGCAGTACTTC
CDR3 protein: CASSIAMTYEQYF

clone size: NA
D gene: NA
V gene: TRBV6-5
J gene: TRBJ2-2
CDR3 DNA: TGTGCCAGCAGACTGACAGGTCGAAGAGCTGGGGAGCTGTTTTTT
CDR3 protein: CASRLTGRRAGELFF

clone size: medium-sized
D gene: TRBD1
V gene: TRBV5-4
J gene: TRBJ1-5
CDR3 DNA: TGTGCCAGCAGCAGGGGGCAGGATCAGCCCCAGCATTTT
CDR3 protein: CASSRGQDQPQHF

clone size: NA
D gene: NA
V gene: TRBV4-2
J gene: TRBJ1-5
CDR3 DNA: TGTGCCAGCAGCCAAGATATCTCCTATCAGCCCCAGCATTTT
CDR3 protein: CASSQDISYQPQHF

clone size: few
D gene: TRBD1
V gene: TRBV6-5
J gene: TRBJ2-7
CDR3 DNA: TGTGCCAGCAGTGGACAGGGTATAACCTACGAGCAGTACTTC
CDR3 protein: CASSGQGITYEQYF

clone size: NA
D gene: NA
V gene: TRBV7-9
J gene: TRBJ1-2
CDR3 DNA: TGTGCCAGCAGCTGGGAGGGGGATGGCTACACCTTC
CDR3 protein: CASSWEGDGYTF

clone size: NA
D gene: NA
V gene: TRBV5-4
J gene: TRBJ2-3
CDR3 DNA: TGTGCCAGCAGCTTGGGGGGGCGGGGCACAGATACGCAGTATTTT
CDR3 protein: CASSLGGRGTDTQYF

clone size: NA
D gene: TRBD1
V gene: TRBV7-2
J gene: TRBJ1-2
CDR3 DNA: TGTGCCAGCAGCTGGGACAGGAACTATGGCTACACCTTC
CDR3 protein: CASSWDRNYGYTF

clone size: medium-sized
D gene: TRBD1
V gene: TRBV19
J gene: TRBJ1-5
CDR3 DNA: TGTGCCAGTAGTATGCCACAGGGGCTCGGCAATCAGCCCCAGCATTTT
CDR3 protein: CASSMPQGLGNQPQHF